This entry lists 28 T cell receptor beta chains sequenced from one sample in a study of cytomegalovirus exposure and HLA in healthy donors. PCR used 60 Vbeta primers and 13 Jbeta primers. Repertoires were generated with immunoSEQ multiplex PCR, while TCRdb's copy carries only in-frame clones and drops some. The table records 75,000 to 90,000 clones, 70% to 80% of them present only once. Material: PBMCs. These receptors originate from a man aged 25-40 years in good health and CMV-seropositive.

The chain is built from TRBV5-1 and TRBJ2-1, with 7 bases identical to TRBD1. The V segment lost 4 bases and the J segment 4 bases; nucleotides outside the gene matches: 8. The CDR3 runs to 15 residues. Germline-derived CDR1 and CDR2 are SGHRS and YFSETQ. CDR3: CASSTDRALYNEQFF. In nucleotides, the CDR3 is TGCGCCAGCAGCACCGACAGGGCCCTTTACAATGAGCAGTTCTTC.

J is TRBJ2-5 and V is TRBV7-2, with D maybe TRBD2 (5 bases). The germline V gene has CDR1 SGHTA and CDR2 FQGNSA. The CDR3 is 14 amino acids. The germline V and J ends were trimmed by 4 bases and 0 bases, with 9 bases remaining between them. The CDR3 sequence: CASSWVSDQETQYF. Written as DNA, the CDR3 is TGTGCCAGCAGCTGGGTTAGCGACCAAGAGACCCAGTACTTC. Full variable domain (missing parts from reference TRBV7-2 and TRBJ2-5): GAGVSQSPSNKVTEKGKDVELRCDPISGHTALYWYRQSLGQGLEFLIYFQGNSAPDKSGLPSDRFSAERTGGSVSTLTIQRTQQEDSAVYLCASSWVSDQETQYFGPGTRLLVL.

In this sample, this clone turned up a few times. The chain joins TRBV30 to TRBJ1-5; D gene ambiguous. V was trimmed by 2 bases and J by 5 bases, leaving 10 bases between them. CDR1 is GTSNPN and CDR2 is SVGIG in the germline V gene (reference sequence). The CDR3 spans 13 residues. This CDR3 is CAWSRLGDQPQHF. The CDR3 DNA reads TGTGCCTGGAGTAGGCTCGGAGATCAGCCCCAGCATTTT.

This clone was seen just once. The chain carries TRBV7-9 and TRBJ2-2; TRBD2 is a possible D gene (7 bases). The CDR3 sequence is 17 residues long. Trimming removed 8 bases at V and 1 base at J, with 20 bases between. Germline assignment: CDR1 SEHNR and CDR2 FQNEAQ (reference sequence). CDR3 loop: CASSDARGGLNTGELFF. The CDR3 DNA is TGTGCCAGCTCCGATGCGAGGGGGGGCCTGAACACCGGGGAGCTGTTTTTT.

V usage is TRBV2 and J usage is TRBJ1-3, with D possibly TRBD1 on 5 matching bases. CDR1 SNHLY and CDR2 FYNNEI come from the germline V gene. V lost 10 bases to trimming and J lost 4 bases, with 11 bases between them. The CDR3 is 12 amino acids. The CDR3 nucleotides read TGTGCCACAGGGCAGTGGGGAAACACCATATATTTT. It translates to CATGQWGNTIYF.

J is TRBJ1-1 and V is TRBV4-2; no definite D call. This CDR3 has 13 residues. V lost 1 base and J 1 base, leaving 4 bases between the germline ends. From germline, CDR1 is LGHNA and CDR2 YNFKEQ. The CDR3 reads CASSQGGNTEAFF. The CDR3 DNA sequence: TGTGCCAGCAGCCAAGGAGGGAACACTGAAGCTTTCTTT.

The chain links TRBV9 to TRBJ2-5, with a weak D call TRBD2 (5 bases). V shed 4 bases and J shed 3 bases, with 16 bases lying between them. CDR1 and CDR2 from the germline V gene are SGDLS and YYNGEE. CDR3 length: 15 residues. CDR3: CASSKLGRTEETQYF. DNA of the CDR3: TGTGCCAGCAGCAAACTTGGACGGACTGAAGAGACCCAGTACTTC.

V is TRBV7-6 and J is TRBJ2-7; maybe TRBD1 (6 bases). The CDR3 is 14 residues long. CDR1 is SGHVS and CDR2 is FNYEAQ in the germline V gene. Trimming took off 3 bases at V and 2 bases at J, with 11 bases between the two ends. The CDR3 DNA reads as TGTGCCAGCAGCTTCGGTCCAGGGGCCTACGAGCAGTACTTC. This sequence encodes CASSFGPGAYEQYF. Based on the CDR3 plus reference TRBV7-6 and TRBJ2-7, the full variable domain is GAGVSQSPRYKVTKRGQDVALRCDPISGHVSLYWYRQALGQGPEFLTYFNYEAQQDKSGLPNDRFSAERPEGSISTLTIQRTEQRDSAMYRCASSFGPGAYEQYFGPGTRLTVT.

The chain uses TRBV29-1 and TRBJ2-1, with TRBD1 as a possible D gene (5 bases). Germline CDR1 reads SQVTM; CDR2 reads ANQGSEA. Trimming removed 4 bases at V and 8 bases at J, with 12 bases between. The CDR3 totals 12 residues. This CDR3 is CSVVAFRDEQFF. Written as DNA, the CDR3 is TGCAGCGTTGTAGCCTTCAGGGATGAGCAGTTCTTC.

A single count supports this clone. This chain links TRBV7-9 with TRBJ2-7; a possible D gene is TRBD1 (6 bases). The V end lost 5 bases, the J end lost 7 bases, and 21 bases lay between the germline ends. This CDR3 has 15 residues. Germline V gives CDR1 SEHNR, CDR2 FQNEAQ (reference sequence). The CDR3 region is CASSGWTVPREEQYF. The CDR3 DNA reads as TGTGCCAGCAGCGGGTGGACAGTACCCAGAGAGGAGCAGTACTTC.

This clone was counted only a few times. This chain links TRBV27 with TRBJ2-1; 10 nucleotides match TRBD1. Trimming removed 7 bases from V and 7 bases from J; junction bases left unmatched: 10. CDR3 length: 15 amino acids. The V gene's germline CDR1 is MNHEY and CDR2 SMNVEV (reference sequence). CDR3 residues: CASNPGTGARNEQFF. DNA of the CDR3: TGTGCCAGCAACCCCGGGACAGGGGCTAGGAATGAGCAGTTCTTC.

This clone was counted a few times. The rearrangement uses TRBV6-4 and TRBJ2-1, with D possibly being TRBD2 (5 bases). The germline gives CDR1 MRHNA, CDR2 SNTAGT. V was clipped by 6 bases and J by 5 bases, with 17 bases between them. The CDR3 is 15 amino acids. The DNA of the CDR3 is TGTGCCAGCAGCCCCGACTGGACTTTGAACAATGAGCAGTTCTTC. Residues: CASSPDWTLNNEQFF.

The chain carries TRBV7-3 and TRBJ2-1; TRBD1 agrees at 9 bases. This CDR3 has 14 residues. Per germline, CDR1 SGHTA and CDR2 FQGTGA. V was pared by 7 bases and J by 7 bases, with 8 bases of the junction left unmatched. In DNA, the CDR3 is TGTGCCAGCAAACAACAGGGGGCTACGAATGAGCAGTTCTTC. Translating it yields CASKQQGATNEQFF.

The genes are TRBV6-1 and TRBJ2-5, with 7 bases fitting TRBD2. Germline loops: CDR1 MNHNS, CDR2 SASEGT. The CDR3 loop spans 15 amino acids. V shed 4 bases, J shed 5 bases, and the junction held 10 bases outside the gene matches. CDR3 sequence reads: CASSVNRGSGETQYF. The CDR3, as DNA: TGTGCCAGCAGTGTTAATCGCGGGAGCGGGGAGACCCAGTACTTC.

The chain uses TRBV9 and TRBJ1-1; D is unresolved. The CDR3 covers 13 residues. In germline, CDR1 is SGDLS, CDR2 YYNGEE. V was clipped by 4 bases and J by 3 bases, with 10 bases between them. The CDR3 nucleotides are TGTGCCAGCAGCCCCCGAGGCGACACTGAAGCTTTCTTT. Protein sequence: CASSPRGDTEAFF. The full variable domain, rest sourced from reference TRBV9 and TRBJ1-1, is DSGVTQTPKHLITATGQRVTLRCSPRSGDLSVYWYQQSLDQGLQFLIQYYNGEERAKGNILERFSAQQFPDLHSELNLSSLELGDSALYFCASSPRGDTEAFFGQGTRLTVV.

This sequence joins TRBV6-1 and TRBJ1-4, with TRBD1 identical over 7 bases. There are 14 residues in the CDR3. Germline CDR1 MNHNS, CDR2 SASEGT. V lost 6 bases and J lost 2; bases outside the gene matches: 3. The CDR3 is CASRTGDTNEKLFF. As DNA, the CDR3 is TGTGCCAGCAGAACAGGGGATACTAATGAAAAACTGTTTTTT.

This chain connects TRBV2 to TRBJ1-1; 7 nucleotides line up with TRBD1. CDR3 length equals 13 residues. The V gene end was trimmed by 10 bases and the J gene end by 4 bases; junction bases not matched to a gene: 9. Germline-derived CDR1 and CDR2 are SNHLY and FYNNEI. CDR3 nucleotides: TGTGCCATGAAGACAGGGATAAGCACTGAAGCTTTCTTT. Protein: CAMKTGISTEAFF.

This clone was seen a handful of times. The chain employs TRBV2 and TRBJ2-7, with 9 bases lining up with TRBD1. J was trimmed by 7 bases and V by 3 bases; bases with no gene match: 10. Germline CDR1 is SNHLY and CDR2 is FYNNEI. CDR3 size: 15 residues. In DNA, the CDR3 is TGTGCCAGCAGTGACGCCGGGACAGGGATTCTGGAGCAGTACTTC. Encoded protein: CASSDAGTGILEQYF.

This chain joins TRBV7-3 and TRBJ2-3, with D tentatively TRBD2 (5 bases). This CDR3 is built from 15 residues. The germline CDR1 and CDR2 sequences are SGHTA and FQGTGA. V lost 0 bases and J lost 4, with 11 bases in between. DNA for the CDR3: TGTGCCAGCAGCTTAACCCCGGGGAAGGCAGATACGCAGTATTTT. It specifies CASSLTPGKADTQYF.

This chain joins TRBV7-3 and TRBJ2-1; TRBD1 is a possible D gene (5 bases). V dropped 2 bases and J dropped 6 bases, with 11 bases sitting between them. The CDR3 is 14 residues long. The germline gives CDR1 SGHTA, CDR2 FQGTGA. The CDR3 here is CASSLYRIPNEQFF. CDR3 nucleotide sequence: TGTGCCAGCAGCTTATACAGGATTCCCAATGAGCAGTTCTTC.

This sequence joins TRBV19 and TRBJ1-5; D is ambiguous. Trimming left V 7 bases short and J 2 bases short, with 6 bases between. CDR1 is LNHDA, CDR2 SQIVND, per germline (reference sequence). This CDR3 spans 12 amino acids. The CDR3: CASTSGNQPQHF. For the CDR3, the DNA is TGTGCCAGTACCTCTGGCAATCAGCCCCAGCATTTT.

This chain connects TRBV4-1 to TRBJ1-5, with D uncertain. The CDR3 totals 15 residues. Per the germline V gene, CDR1 is MGHRA and CDR2 is YSYEKL. Between the trimmed V and J ends, which lost 0 bases and 0 bases, there was a span of 6 bases. CDR3 sequence: CASSQEHSSNQPQHF. CDR3 coding DNA: TGCGCCAGCAGCCAAGAACACAGTAGCAATCAGCCCCAGCATTTT.

CDR3 protein: CASSSRDRGEHEQYF. DNA for the CDR3: TGTGCCAGCAGCTCCCGGGACAGGGGAGAACACGAGCAGTACTTC. V gene TRBV7-6 combines with J gene TRBJ2-7; 10 nucleotides agree with TRBD1. This CDR3 spans 15 amino acids. Unmatched junction bases numbered 8, after V lost 4 bases and J lost 5 bases. Per the germline V gene, CDR1 is SGHVS and CDR2 is FNYEAQ.

V and J are TRBV7-9 and TRBJ1-2; the match to TRBD1 covers 11 bases. CDR1 and CDR2 from the germline V gene are SEHNR and FQNEAQ (reference sequence). The V gene end was trimmed by 5 bases and the J gene end by 4 bases; junction bases not matched to a gene: 9. The CDR3 extends over 16 amino acids. CDR3 sequence: CASSREGTGGSYGYTF. For the CDR3, the DNA is TGTGCCAGCAGCAGGGAGGGGACAGGGGGTAGCTATGGCTACACCTTC.

The CDR3 sequence: CASSEWDGLVTDTQYF. In DNA form, the CDR3 reads TGTGCCAGCAGCGAGTGGGATGGACTAGTGACAGATACGCAGTATTTT. V usage is TRBV9 and J usage is TRBJ2-3; TRBD2 agrees at 7 bases. Trimming cost V 3 bases and J 3 bases; bases outside gene matches: 10. The CDR3 runs 16 residues. The germline gives CDR1 SGDLS, CDR2 YYNGEE.

This clone turned up a few times. The chain uses TRBV5-4 and TRBJ2-7; D not resolved. Germline loops: CDR1 SGHNT, CDR2 YYREEE (reference sequence). CDR3 size: 14 residues. Trimming pared 0 bases from V and 2 bases from J, leaving 9 bases between. DNA of the CDR3: TGTGCCAGCAGCTTGGTGGAGAATACCTACGAGCAGTACTTC. This sequence encodes CASSLVENTYEQYF.

This clone was picked up a small number of times. The J gene is TRBJ2-5, the V gene TRBV6-5; D is uncertain. V lost 2 bases to trimming and J lost 5 bases, with 3 bases between them. Germline V CDR1 and CDR2: MNHEY, SVGAGI. The CDR3 has 11 residues. The CDR3 region is CASSYRETQYF. The CDR3 DNA reads TGTGCCAGCAGTTACCGGGAGACCCAGTACTTC.

The genes are TRBV4-2 and TRBJ1-2, with TRBD1 identical over 10 bases. The germline V gene encodes CDR1 LGHNA and CDR2 YNFKEQ. There are 14 residues in the CDR3. After removal of 4 bases from V and 7 bases from J, the junction contained 6 bases not matched to a gene. The CDR3 coding sequence is TGTGCCAGCAGCCGGGGGACAGGGGCTGCTGGCTACACCTTC. Its translation is CASSRGTGAAGYTF.